This record concerns one T cell receptor (beta chain) sequence. What it recognizes is unknown. Germline V gene data show CDR1 as SGHDT and CDR2 as YYEEEE. V lost 2 bases to trimming and J lost 1 base, with 16 bases between them. The CDR3 has 16 residues. The data were obtained in a study of OX40 agonist ivuxolimab in advanced cancers. As for the study in general: Patients received the agonistic anti-OX40 (CD134) antibody ivuxolimab. The study, taken as a whole, reports: Clonal expansion from baseline to week 6 occurred in both CD4+ and CD8+ T cells.

Assay: immunoSEQ multiplex PCR; the TCRdb copy retains only in-frame clones and omits some. The data hold roughly 25,000 clones, with 80% to 90% observed a single time. The receptor was derived from an adult with an advanced solid tumor such as melanoma, head and neck, liver or kidney cancer. Sequenced material: CD4+ or CD8+ T cells sorted from blood, taken in a trial of the OX40 agonist ivuxolimab. The rearrangement uses TRBV5-6 and TRBJ2-7; D remains ambiguous. For the CDR3, the DNA is TGTGCCAGCAGCTTAGTATTGGGTCGGCTTTCCTACGAGCAGTACTTC. Translated, it gives CASSLVLGRLSYEQYF.